This TCR beta chain was sequenced for a study of cytomegalovirus exposure and HLA in healthy donors. In the case of this clone: Its cognate antigen is unknown.

The primer mix had 60 Vbeta and 13 Jbeta primers. Produced via immunoSEQ multiplex PCR; TCRdb's table is partial and in-frame only. This table has about 92,000 clones, 69% appearing once. Findings and limits, study-wide: A later analysis showed that HLA-associated TCR beta chains had undergone more clonal expansion than equally common others.

CDR1 and CDR2 from the germline V gene are MDHEN and SYDVKM. The ends were cut back, 0 bases at V and 5 bases at J, with 8 bases in the middle. The CDR3 length is 14 residues. The sequence derives from a middle-aged man in good health and CMV-seronegative. V is TRBV28 and J is TRBJ2-1; perhaps TRBD1 as D (5 bases). The sequenced sample was PBMCs. CDR3 in amino acids: CASSLWTADNEQFF. CDR3 coding DNA: TGTGCCAGCAGTTTATGGACAGCTGACAATGAGCAGTTCTTC.